This T cell receptor beta chain was captured by sequencing in a study of T cell repertoires in cytomegalovirus infection (dated 2019 in TCRdb). For context, the study as a whole: Donor HLA type was relevant to the analysis, because carriage of CMV infection together with the matching HLA type was indicated by public TCR beta signatures. Broader findings and caveats from the paper: Carriers of CMV infection plus the relevant HLA type were discriminated by the cumulative frequency of public TCR beta family members in the study cohort and in an independent approximately 360-donor cohort. In the ex vivo response, HLA-C-restricted CMV-specific TCR beta clonotypes were dominant, and in two of eight donors the single most frequent clonotype came from this HLA-C-restricted group.

The CDR3 covers 15 residues, taking in both the cysteine and the phenylalanine. Of all the DNA, just the CDR3 is kept, 45 bases in frame from base 1. V is shortened by 0 bases, J by 1 base, and the region joining them spans 7 bases. From a lookup of the germline V gene, CDR1 and CDR2 are LGHNA and YSLEER. With respect to this clonotype: Its antigen has not been determined. It has no much larger one-base neighbor in the sample; base qualities were not kept.

The instrument given in TCRdb is Illumina HiSeq 1500. The raw public reads went through TCRdb reprocessing: fastp at Q25, MiXCR clone calling, in-frame beta chains kept. Records with the same CDR3 protein are collapsed into one entry carrying the most frequent genes and DNA. The sample table holds around 270,000 distinct CDR3 sequences, of which roughly 9.1% were seen once. Jointly, the top ten make up approximately 15% of the sample. Sequenced input: PBMCs. The sequence is built from TRBV4-3 and TRBJ1-3, with the D gene not confidently named. The TCR was taken from a human donor in good health (CMV status not recorded). Some clones in this sample may be carry-over from other donors' samples. The DNA sequence is given as TGCGCCAGCAGCCAAGACAGTATTTCTGGAAACACCATATATTTT. Translation gives CASSQDSISGNTIYF.